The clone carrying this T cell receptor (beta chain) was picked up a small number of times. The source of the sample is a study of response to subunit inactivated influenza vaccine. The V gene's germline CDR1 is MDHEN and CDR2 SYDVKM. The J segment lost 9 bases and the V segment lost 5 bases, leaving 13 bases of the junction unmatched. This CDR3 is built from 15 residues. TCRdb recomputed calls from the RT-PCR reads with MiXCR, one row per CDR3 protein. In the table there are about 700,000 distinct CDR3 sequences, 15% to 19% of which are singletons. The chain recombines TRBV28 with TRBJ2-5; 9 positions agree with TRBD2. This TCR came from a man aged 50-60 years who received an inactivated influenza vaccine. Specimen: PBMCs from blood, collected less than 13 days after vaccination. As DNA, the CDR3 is TGTGCCAGCAGTACCACTAGCGGGTGGGCTTGGGCCCAGTACTTC. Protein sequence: CASSTTSGWAWAQYF.